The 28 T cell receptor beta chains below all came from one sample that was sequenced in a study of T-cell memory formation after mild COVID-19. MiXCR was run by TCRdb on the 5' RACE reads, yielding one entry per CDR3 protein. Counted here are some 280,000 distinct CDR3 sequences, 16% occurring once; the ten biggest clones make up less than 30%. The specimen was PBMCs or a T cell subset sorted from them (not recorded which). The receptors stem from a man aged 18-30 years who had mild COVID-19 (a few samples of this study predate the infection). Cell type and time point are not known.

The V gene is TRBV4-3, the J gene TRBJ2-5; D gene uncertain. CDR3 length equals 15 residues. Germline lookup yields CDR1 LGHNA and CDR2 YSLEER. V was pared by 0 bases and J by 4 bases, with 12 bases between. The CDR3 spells CASSQDRYRVETQYF. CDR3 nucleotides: TGCGCCAGCAGCCAAGATAGGTACCGAGTAGAGACCCAGTACTTC.

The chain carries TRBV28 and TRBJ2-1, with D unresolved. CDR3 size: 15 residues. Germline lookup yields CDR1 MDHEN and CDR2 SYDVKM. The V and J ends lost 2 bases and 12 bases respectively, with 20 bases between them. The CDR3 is CASSLPSRASGAQFF. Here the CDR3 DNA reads TGTGCCAGCAGTTTACCCAGTCGCGCTTCAGGTGCGCAGTTCTTC.

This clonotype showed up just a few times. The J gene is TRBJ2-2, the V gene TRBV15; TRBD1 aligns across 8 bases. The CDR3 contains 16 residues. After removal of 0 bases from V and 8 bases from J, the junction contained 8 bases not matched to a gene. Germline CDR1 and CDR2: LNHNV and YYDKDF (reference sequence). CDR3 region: CATSRERTGPKGELFF. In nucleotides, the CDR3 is TGTGCCACCAGCAGAGAGAGGACAGGGCCGAAGGGGGAGCTGTTTTTT.

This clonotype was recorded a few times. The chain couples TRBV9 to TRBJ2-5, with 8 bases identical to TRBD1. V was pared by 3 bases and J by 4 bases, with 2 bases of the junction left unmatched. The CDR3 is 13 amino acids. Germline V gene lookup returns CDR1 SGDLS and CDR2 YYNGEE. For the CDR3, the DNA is TGTGCCAGCAGCGGGACAGGGCGAGAGACCCAGTACTTC. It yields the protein CASSGTGRETQYF.

Written as DNA, the CDR3 is TGTGCCAGCAGCTCCTACCTTTCCTACGAGCAGTACTTC. It codes for CASSSYLSYEQYF. The V and J genes are TRBV7-2 and TRBJ2-7, with no clear D. V lost 4 bases to trimming and J lost 1 base, with 8 bases between them. The CDR3 has 13 residues. In germline, CDR1 is SGHTA, CDR2 FQGNSA.

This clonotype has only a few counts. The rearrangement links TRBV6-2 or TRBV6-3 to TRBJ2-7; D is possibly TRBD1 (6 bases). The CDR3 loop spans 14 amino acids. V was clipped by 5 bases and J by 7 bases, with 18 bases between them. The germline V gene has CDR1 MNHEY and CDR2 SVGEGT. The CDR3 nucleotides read TGTGCCAGCAGTCGGACAGTCGGGCGAGGAGAGCAGTACGTC. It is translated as CASSRTVGRGEQYV.

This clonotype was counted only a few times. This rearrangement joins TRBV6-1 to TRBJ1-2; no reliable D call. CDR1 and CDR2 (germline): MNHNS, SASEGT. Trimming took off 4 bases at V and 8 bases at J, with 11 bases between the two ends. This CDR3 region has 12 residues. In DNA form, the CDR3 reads TGTGCCAGCAGTGTTACAGCGGAAGGCTACACCTTC. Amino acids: CASSVTAEGYTF.

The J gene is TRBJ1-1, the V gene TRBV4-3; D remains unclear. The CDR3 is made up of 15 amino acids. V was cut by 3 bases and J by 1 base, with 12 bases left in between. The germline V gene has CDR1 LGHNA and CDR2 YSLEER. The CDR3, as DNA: TGCGCCAGCAGCCAGGCATACGTGCGGAACACTGAAGCTTTCTTT. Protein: CASSQAYVRNTEAFF.

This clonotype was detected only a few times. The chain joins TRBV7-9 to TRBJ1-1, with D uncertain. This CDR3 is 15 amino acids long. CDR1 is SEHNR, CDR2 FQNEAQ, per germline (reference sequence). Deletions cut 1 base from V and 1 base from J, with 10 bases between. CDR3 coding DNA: TGTGCCAGCAGCTTAGTAGGTCGTTCGAACACTGAAGCTTTCTTT. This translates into CASSLVGRSNTEAFF.

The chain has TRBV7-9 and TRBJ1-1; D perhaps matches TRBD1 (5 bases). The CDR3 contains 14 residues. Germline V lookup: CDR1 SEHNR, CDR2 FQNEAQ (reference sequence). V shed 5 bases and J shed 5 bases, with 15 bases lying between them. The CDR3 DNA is TGTGCCAGCAGCCCCCAGGGTGGGGAGACTGAAGCTTTCTTT. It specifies CASSPQGGETEAFF.

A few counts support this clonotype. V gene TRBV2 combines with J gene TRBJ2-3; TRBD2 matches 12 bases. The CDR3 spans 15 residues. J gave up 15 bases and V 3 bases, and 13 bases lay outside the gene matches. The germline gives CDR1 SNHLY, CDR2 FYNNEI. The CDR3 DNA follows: TGTGCCAGCAGTGAGACTAGCGGGGGCTTTGTAGCGTCTTATTTT. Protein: CASSETSGGFVASYF.

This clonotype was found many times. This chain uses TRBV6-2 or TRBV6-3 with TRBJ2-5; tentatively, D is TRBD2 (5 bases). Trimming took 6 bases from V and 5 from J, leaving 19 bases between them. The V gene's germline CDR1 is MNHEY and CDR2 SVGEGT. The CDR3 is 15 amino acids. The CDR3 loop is CASSLELPSGETQYF. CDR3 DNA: TGTGCCAGCAGCCTCGAACTTCCCTCGGGGGAGACCCAGTACTTC.

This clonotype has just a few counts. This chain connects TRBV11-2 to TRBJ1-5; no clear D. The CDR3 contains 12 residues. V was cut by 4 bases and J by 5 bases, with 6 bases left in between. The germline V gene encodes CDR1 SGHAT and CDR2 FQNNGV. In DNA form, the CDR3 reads TGTGCCAGCAGCTACCGGGATCAGCCCCAGCATTTT. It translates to CASSYRDQPQHF.

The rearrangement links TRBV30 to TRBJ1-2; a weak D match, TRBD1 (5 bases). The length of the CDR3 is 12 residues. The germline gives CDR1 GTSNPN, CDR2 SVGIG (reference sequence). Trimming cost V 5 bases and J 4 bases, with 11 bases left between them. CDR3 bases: TGTGCCTGGGATTTGAGGGGCTATGGCTACACCTTC. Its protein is CAWDLRGYGYTF. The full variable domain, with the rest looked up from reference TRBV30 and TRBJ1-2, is SQTIHQWPATLVQPVGSPLSLECTVEGTSNPNLYWYRQAAGRGLQLLFYSVGIGQISSEVPQNLSASRPQDRQFILSSKKLLLSDSGFYLCAWDLRGYGYTFGSGTRLTVV.

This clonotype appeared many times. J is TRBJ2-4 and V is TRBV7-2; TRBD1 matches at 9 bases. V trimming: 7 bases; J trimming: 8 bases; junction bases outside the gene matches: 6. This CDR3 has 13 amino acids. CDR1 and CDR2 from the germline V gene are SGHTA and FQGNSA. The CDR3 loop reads CASNPTGGDIQYF. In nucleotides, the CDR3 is TGTGCCAGCAACCCGACAGGGGGAGACATTCAGTACTTC.

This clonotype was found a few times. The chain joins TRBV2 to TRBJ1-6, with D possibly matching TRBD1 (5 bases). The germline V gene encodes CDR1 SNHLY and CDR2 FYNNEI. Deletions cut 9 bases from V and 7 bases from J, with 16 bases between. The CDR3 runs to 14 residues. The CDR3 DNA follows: TGTGCCAGACGGGGAGGGACGGACAATTCACCCCTCCACTTT. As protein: CARRGGTDNSPLHF.

CDR3 nucleotide sequence: TGCGCCAGCAGCTTCGGAACGAACACCGGGGAGCTGTTTTTT. Encoded protein: CASSFGTNTGELFF. The chain carries TRBV5-1 and TRBJ2-2; D unresolved. The CDR3 has 14 amino acids. Germline loops: CDR1 SGHRS, CDR2 YFSETQ. The germline V and J ends were trimmed by 2 bases and 0 bases, with 5 bases remaining between them.

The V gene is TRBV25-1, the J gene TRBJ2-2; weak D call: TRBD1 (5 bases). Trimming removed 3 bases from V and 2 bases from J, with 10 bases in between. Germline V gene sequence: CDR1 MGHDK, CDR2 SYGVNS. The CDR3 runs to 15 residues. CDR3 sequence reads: CASSEVDSNTGELFF. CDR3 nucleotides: TGTGCCAGCAGTGAGGTCGACAGTAACACCGGGGAGCTGTTTTTT.

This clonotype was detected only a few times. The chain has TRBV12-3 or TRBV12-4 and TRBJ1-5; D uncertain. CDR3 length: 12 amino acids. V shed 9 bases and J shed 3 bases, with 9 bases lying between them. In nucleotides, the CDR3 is TGTGCCAGTGCGACCCACAATCAGCCCCAGCATTTT. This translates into CASATHNQPQHF.

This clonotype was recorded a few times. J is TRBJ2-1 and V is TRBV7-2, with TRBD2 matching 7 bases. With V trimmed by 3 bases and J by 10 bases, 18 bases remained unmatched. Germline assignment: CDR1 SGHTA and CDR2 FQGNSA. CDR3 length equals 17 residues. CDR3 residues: CASSFLSGLLLKNEQFF. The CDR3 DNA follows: TGTGCCAGCAGCTTCCTCTCGGGACTATTATTGAAGAACGAGCAGTTCTTC. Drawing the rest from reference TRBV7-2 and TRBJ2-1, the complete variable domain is GAGVSQSPSNKVTEKGKDVELRCDPISGHTALYWYRQSLGQGLEFLIYFQGNSAPDKSGLPSDRFSAERTGGSVSTLTIQRTQQEDSAVYLCASSFLSGLLLKNEQFFGPGTRLTVL.

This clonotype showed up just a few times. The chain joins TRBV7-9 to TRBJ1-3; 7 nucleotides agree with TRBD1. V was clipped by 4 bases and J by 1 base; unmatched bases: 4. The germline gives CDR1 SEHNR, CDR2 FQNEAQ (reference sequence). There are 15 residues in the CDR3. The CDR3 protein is CASSSDRESGNTIYF. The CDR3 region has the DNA TGTGCCAGCAGCTCAGACAGGGAGTCTGGAAACACCATATATTTT.

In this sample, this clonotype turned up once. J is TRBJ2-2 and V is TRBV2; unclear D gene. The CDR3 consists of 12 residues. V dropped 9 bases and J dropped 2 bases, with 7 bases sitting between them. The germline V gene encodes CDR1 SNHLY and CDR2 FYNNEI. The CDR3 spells CASILNTGELFF. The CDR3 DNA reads TGTGCCAGTATCCTCAACACCGGGGAGCTGTTTTTT.

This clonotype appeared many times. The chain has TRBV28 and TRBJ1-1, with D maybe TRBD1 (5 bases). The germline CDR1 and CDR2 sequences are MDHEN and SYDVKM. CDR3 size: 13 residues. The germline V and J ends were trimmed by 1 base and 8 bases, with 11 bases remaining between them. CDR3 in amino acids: CASSLSRGGEAFF. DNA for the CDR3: TGTGCCAGCAGTTTATCCCGCGGGGGGGAAGCTTTCTTT.

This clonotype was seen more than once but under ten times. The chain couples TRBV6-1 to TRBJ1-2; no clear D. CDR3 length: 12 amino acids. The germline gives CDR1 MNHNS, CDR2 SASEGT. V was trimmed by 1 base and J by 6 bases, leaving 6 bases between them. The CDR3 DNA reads TGTGCCAGCAGTGAAGACGGGCATGGCTACACCTTC. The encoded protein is CASSEDGHGYTF.

CDR3 bases: TGCAGCGTTGCCAGCCCGACGGCTAACTATGGCTACACCTTC. This translates into CSVASPTANYGYTF. The genes are TRBV29-1 and TRBJ1-2; no reliable D call. V lost 4 bases to trimming and J lost 0 bases, with 12 bases between them. The CDR3 is 14 amino acids. Germline assignment: CDR1 SQVTM and CDR2 ANQGSEA. Based on the CDR3 plus reference TRBV29-1 and TRBJ1-2, the full variable domain is SAVISQKPSRDICQRGTSLTIQCQVDSQVTMMFWYRQQPGQSLTLIATANQGSEATYESGFVIDKFPISRPNLTFSTLTVSNMSPEDSSIYLCSVASPTANYGYTFGSGTRLTVV.

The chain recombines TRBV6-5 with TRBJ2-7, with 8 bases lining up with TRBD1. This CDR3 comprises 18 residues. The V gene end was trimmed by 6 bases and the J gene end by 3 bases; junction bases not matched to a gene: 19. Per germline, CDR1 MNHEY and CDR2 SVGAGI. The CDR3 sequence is CASSLVGQGARRGYEQYF. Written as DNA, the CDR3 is TGTGCCAGCAGCCTCGTGGGGCAGGGGGCCCGGCGTGGCTACGAGCAGTACTTC.

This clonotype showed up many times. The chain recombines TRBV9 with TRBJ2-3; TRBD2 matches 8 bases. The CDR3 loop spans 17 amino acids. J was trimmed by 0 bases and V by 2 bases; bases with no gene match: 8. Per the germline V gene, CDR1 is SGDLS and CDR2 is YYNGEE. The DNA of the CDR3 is TGTGCCAGCAGCGTTGCGGGGGGCACATCTAGCACAGATACGCAGTATTTT. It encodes CASSVAGGTSSTDTQYF.

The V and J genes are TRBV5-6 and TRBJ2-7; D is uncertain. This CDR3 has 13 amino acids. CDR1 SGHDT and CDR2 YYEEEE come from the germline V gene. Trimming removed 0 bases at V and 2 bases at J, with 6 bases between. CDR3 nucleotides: TGTGCCAGCAGCTTGGACCACACCTACGAGCAGTACGTC. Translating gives CASSLDHTYEQYV.